Shown below are 6 T cell receptor beta chains from a single sample sequenced in a study of beta chain features in type 1 diabetes. The investigators reverse transcribed all of the isolated RNA, so they sequenced expressed TCRB transcripts. Assay: immunoSEQ multiplex PCR; the TCRdb copy retains only in-frame clones and omits some. The table includes about 290,000 clones, 8% detected once. The sequencing input was central memory CD4+ T cells from blood. Every receptor here comes from a woman aged 18 to 35 in good health.

The chain recombines TRBV5-1 with TRBJ1-4, with 9 bases lining up with TRBD1. The CDR3 runs 14 residues. Germline CDR1 is SGHRS and CDR2 is YFSETQ. Trimming at V came to 7 bases and at J to 6 bases, leaving 7 bases not matched to a gene. CDR3 amino acids: CASSIGTGYEKLFF. The DNA of the CDR3 is TGCGCCAGCTCCATCGGGACAGGGTATGAAAAACTGTTTTTT.

The chain is built from TRBV5-1 and TRBJ1-3; D remains ambiguous. The germline CDR1 and CDR2 sequences are SGHRS and YFSETQ. The CDR3 extends over 15 amino acids. V shed 1 base and J shed 0 bases, with 8 bases lying between them. The CDR3 bases are TGCGCCAGCAGCTTGAGGGAGGCCTCTGGAAACACCATATATTTT. Amino acids: CASSLREASGNTIYF.

The table lists this clone with a few counts. V usage is TRBV11-3 and J usage is TRBJ2-1; 10 bases align to TRBD2. The CDR3 is made up of 14 amino acids. The germline V gene has CDR1 SGHNT and CDR2 YENEEA. The J segment lost 10 bases and the V segment lost 3 bases, leaving 6 bases of the junction unmatched. The CDR3 region has the DNA TGTGCCAGCAGCTTGGCTAGCGGGAGATACGAGCAGTTCTTC. This codes for CASSLASGRYEQFF.

Only a few counts were recorded for this clone. This chain connects TRBV5-4 to TRBJ2-1, with 8 bases identical to TRBD2. The germline CDR1 and CDR2 sequences are SGHNT and YYREEE (reference sequence). The V gene end was trimmed by 1 base and the J gene end by 10 bases; junction bases not matched to a gene: 10. This CDR3 is built from 15 residues. CDR3 DNA sequence: TGTGCCAGCAGCTTGATGAACGGGGGGGCCGGGGAGCAGTTCTTC. Amino acids: CASSLMNGGAGEQFF.

The table lists this clone with a few counts. The J gene is TRBJ2-1, the V gene TRBV5-8, with 7 bases fitting TRBD2. Germline values: CDR1 SGHTS, CDR2 YDEGEE. The CDR3 loop spans 12 amino acids. V shed 2 bases and J 12 bases; nucleotides not matched to a gene: 5. CDR3 nucleotide sequence: TGTGCCAGCAGCTTTTTGGGGACTATGCAGTTCTTC. The encoded protein is CASSFLGTMQFF.

This clone was counted only a few times. The chain joins TRBV29-1 to TRBJ2-5; a weak D match, TRBD1 (5 bases). CDR3 size: 14 residues. Germline assignment: CDR1 SQVTM and CDR2 ANQGSEA. Trimming removed 7 bases at V and 5 bases at J, with 20 bases between. The CDR3: CSAPSFRGSETQYF. As DNA, the CDR3 is TGCAGCGCCCCCTCTTTTAGGGGTTCGGAGACCCAGTACTTC.